This T cell receptor beta chain was sequenced in a study of cytomegalovirus exposure and HLA in healthy donors. Overall study findings and caveats: Several V segments, TRBV6-2 and TRBV6-3 among them, could not be told apart and were dropped. Specificity of a few CMV-associated chains for CMV antigens was verified in vitro.

Per germline, CDR1 MDHEN and CDR2 SYDVKM. V shed 5 bases and J shed 8 bases, with 18 bases lying between them. The CDR3 spans 14 residues. The donors comprised healthy bone marrow donors. As to this clone: Its target is unknown.

Amplification used 60 Vbeta primers and 13 Jbeta primers. TCRdb keeps only in-frame clones here, not all; method: immunoSEQ multiplex PCR. The top ten hold approximately 2.6% of the sample, which has approximately 120,000 clones, approximately 17% seen once. The sample taken for sequencing was PBMCs. This receptor was identified in a female donor in good health and CMV-seropositive. The chain carries TRBV28 and TRBJ1-2; possible D gene TRBD1, 5 bases. The CDR3 spells CASSGSNQGFGYTF. In DNA, the CDR3 is TGTGCCAGCAGTGGTTCGAACCAGGGATTCGGCTACACCTTC.